Presented here are 6 T cell receptor beta chains from one specimen sequenced in a study of cytomegalovirus exposure and HLA in healthy donors (dated by TCRdb to 2016 to 2017). The receptor library was made with the immunoSEQ multiplex PCR assay. For the multiplex PCR, a mixture combining 60 forward primers for TCR Vbeta segments and 13 reverse primers for TCR Jbeta segments was used. TCRdb carries this immuneACCESS record with in-frame sequences only. Its versions omit some clonotypes, under half of them owing to an unresolved V gene in the studies checked, with the rest unexplained. In this sample the table shows around 70,000 clones, 78% of which occur a single time. The ten largest clones add up to roughly 8.9% of the sample. What was sequenced was PBMCs. These receptors all stem from a woman aged 40 to 50 in good health and CMV-seropositive.

The chain employs TRBV11-3 and TRBJ2-5; 13 bases line up with TRBD2. The germline CDR1 and CDR2 sequences are SGHNT and YENEEA. The CDR3 totals 16 residues. After removal of 5 bases from V and 0 bases from J, the junction contained 3 bases not matched to a gene. The CDR3: CASSTGLAGYQETQYF. The CDR3 DNA follows: TGTGCCAGCAGCACGGGACTAGCGGGGTACCAAGAGACCCAGTACTTC.

The chain recombines TRBV7-2 with TRBJ2-5; TRBD1 aligns across 8 bases. The assigned J gene may be wrong: the sequence end matches TRBJ2-7 better. CDR3 size: 14 residues. Germline CDR1 is SGHTA and CDR2 is FQGNSA. CDR3 amino acids: CASSQRTGSYEQYF. Here the CDR3 DNA reads TGTGCCAGCAGCCAAAGGACAGGGTCCTACGAGCAGTACTTC.

In this sample, this clone turned up once. The V gene is TRBV27, the J gene TRBJ2-3; D gene uncertain. The ends were cut back, 5 bases at V and 0 bases at J, with 9 bases in the middle. CDR1 is MNHEY and CDR2 is SMNVEV in the germline V gene (reference sequence). The CDR3 totals 14 residues. The CDR3 DNA reads as TGTGCCAGCAGTGCCACCACTAGCACAGATACGCAGTATTTT. The encoded protein is CASSATTSTDTQYF.

The chain links TRBV19 to TRBJ1-1; D is perhaps TRBD1 (5 bases). The ends were cut back, 6 bases at V and 8 bases at J, with 13 bases in the middle. CDR1 LNHDA and CDR2 SQIVND come from the germline V gene (reference sequence). This CDR3 has 12 residues. DNA of the CDR3: TGTGCCAGTAGCGTAAACAGGTTCGAAGCTTTCTTT. This sequence encodes CASSVNRFEAFF. The complete variable domain, with remaining parts taken from reference TRBV19 and TRBJ1-1, reads DGGITQSPKYLFRKEGQNVTLSCEQNLNHDAMYWYRQDPGQGLRLIYYSQIVNDFQKGDIAEGYSVSREKKESFPLTVTSAQKNPTAFYLCASSVNRFEAFFGQGTRLTVV.

The genes are TRBV9 and TRBJ1-6; tentative D call: TRBD1 (5 bases). This CDR3 is built from 15 residues. CDR1 is SGDLS, CDR2 YYNGEE, per germline. V lost 2 bases and J lost 0, with 6 bases in between. CDR3 residues: CASSVTGSYNSPLHF. As DNA, the CDR3 is TGTGCCAGCAGCGTCACAGGCTCCTATAATTCACCCCTCCACTTT.

A few counts support this clone. The chain has TRBV27 and TRBJ1-2; TRBD1 might be the D (5 bases). V was cut by 7 bases and J by 0 bases, with 12 bases left in between. The germline V gene encodes CDR1 MNHEY and CDR2 SMNVEV (reference sequence). The CDR3 loop spans 14 amino acids. The CDR3 DNA reads as TGTGCCAGCATGGGACTGTTGGCTAACTATGGCTACACCTTC. Protein sequence: CASMGLLANYGYTF.